The 5 T cell receptor beta chains below all came from one sample that was sequenced in a study of T cell changes during pregnancy in multiple sclerosis. Produced via immunoSEQ multiplex PCR; TCRdb's table is partial and in-frame only. This table holds 130,000 or so clones, 95% to 98% found once. The sample in question was peripheral blood, obtained after pregnancy. These receptor sequences come from a female donor with multiple sclerosis, enrolled in a pregnancy study.

This rearrangement joins TRBV6-1 to TRBJ2-1, with 8 bases fitting TRBD1. Germline CDR1 reads MNHNS; CDR2 reads SASEGT. The CDR3 extends over 15 amino acids. The trim removed 6 bases at V and 3 bases at J, leaving 7 bases unmatched. For the CDR3, the DNA is TGTGCCAGCAGGCAGGGGGCGTCCGACTACAATGAGCAGTTCTTC. Its protein product is CASRQGASDYNEQFF.

This CDR3 is CASSPAAKINTEAFF. The CDR3 DNA reads TGCGCCAGCAGTCCCGCGGCGAAGATAAACACTGAAGCTTTCTTT. The V gene is TRBV5-1, the J gene TRBJ1-1, with D uncertain. Trimming removed 5 bases at V and 2 bases at J, with 16 bases between. This CDR3 is 15 amino acids long. Germline CDR1 and CDR2: SGHRS and YFSETQ.

The CDR3 DNA reads TGTGCCAGCAGCCGGGGGGTGGAGAACACTGAAGCTTTCTTT. Protein product: CASSRGVENTEAFF. The chain links TRBV4-2 to TRBJ1-1; D is perhaps TRBD1 (5 bases). V lost 4 bases, J lost 1 base, and 10 bases lay in between. The CDR3 is made up of 14 amino acids. CDR1 LGHNA and CDR2 YNFKEQ come from the germline V gene.

Only one count was recorded for this clone. The chain uses TRBV27 and TRBJ1-5; 8 positions match TRBD1. Germline V gene sequence: CDR1 MNHEY, CDR2 SMNVEV (reference sequence). V dropped 6 bases and J dropped 6; count of bases not matched to a gene: 10. The CDR3 is made up of 15 amino acids. CDR3 residues: CASSPTSQGAQPQHF. The CDR3 DNA follows: TGTGCCAGCAGCCCCACCTCCCAGGGGGCTCAGCCCCAGCATTTT.

The V call is TRBV28, the J call TRBJ2-7; TRBD1 might be the D (5 bases). Trimming pared 5 bases from V and 7 bases from J, leaving 9 bases between. Germline loops: CDR1 MDHEN, CDR2 SYDVKM. The CDR3 has 11 residues. In DNA, the CDR3 is TGTGCCAGCAGTCCGCACAGGGAGCAGTACTTC. Protein product: CASSPHREQYF.